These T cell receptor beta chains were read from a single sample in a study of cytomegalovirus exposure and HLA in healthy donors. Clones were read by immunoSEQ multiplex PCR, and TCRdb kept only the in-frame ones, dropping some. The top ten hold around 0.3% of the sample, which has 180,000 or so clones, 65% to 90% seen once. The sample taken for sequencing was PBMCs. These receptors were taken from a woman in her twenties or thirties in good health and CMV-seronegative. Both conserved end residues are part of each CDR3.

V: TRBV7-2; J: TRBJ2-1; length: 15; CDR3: CASSVTSGSYNEQFF
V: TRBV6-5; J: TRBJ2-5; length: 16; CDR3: CASSYGSGAGSETQYF
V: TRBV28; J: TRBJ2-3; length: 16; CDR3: CASSTFSGTSTDTQYF
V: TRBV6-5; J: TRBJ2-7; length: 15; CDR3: CASSQLAGGFYEQYF
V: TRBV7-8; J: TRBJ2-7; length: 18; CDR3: CASSFLYRGTGNIYEQYF
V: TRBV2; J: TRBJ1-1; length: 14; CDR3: CASNKGQIDTEAFF
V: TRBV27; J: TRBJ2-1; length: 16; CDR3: CASSFGTRVGAHEQFF
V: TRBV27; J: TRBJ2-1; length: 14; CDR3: CASSLRTPLNEQFF
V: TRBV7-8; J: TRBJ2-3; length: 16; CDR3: CASSRGLAGGTDTQYF
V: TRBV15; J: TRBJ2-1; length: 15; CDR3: CATSRERGAPRAQFF
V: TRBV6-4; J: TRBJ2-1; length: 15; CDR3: CASSRGGSSYNEQFF
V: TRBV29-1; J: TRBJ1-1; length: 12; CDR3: CSVAGVGTEAFF
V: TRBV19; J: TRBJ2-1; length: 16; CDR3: CASSRRLAGTYNEQFF
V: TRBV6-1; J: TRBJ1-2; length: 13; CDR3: CATVWGGDYGYTF
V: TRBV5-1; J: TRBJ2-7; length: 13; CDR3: CASSPLDFSEQYF